A selection of T cell receptor beta chains follows, all from one sample in a study of blood T cell repertoires in COVID-19. The repertoire was sequenced with immunoSEQ multiplex PCR; TCRdb's copy has only in-frame clones and lacks some. The profile shows some 30,000 clones, around nine tenths of them singletons. What was sequenced was peripheral blood. These receptors were collected from a woman between 65 and 79 years old with active COVID-19. CDR3s include the opening cysteine and the closing phenylalanine or tryptophan. The D gene is left open where the match is weak. The size of a clone is reported for some rows only, either as once, few or many, or as a class for expanded clones.

>TRBJ1-2|NA|TRBV5-6|NA
TGTGCCAGCAGCTTGTTCGGGAGTTATCTCGGCTACACCTTC
CASSLFGSYLGYTF
>TRBJ1-6|TRBD1|TRBV19|NA
TGTGCCAGTATGGACAGGAAAAGCTCCTATAATTCACCCCTCCACTTT
CASMDRKSSYNSPLHF
>TRBJ2-1|NA|TRBV7-3|medium-sized
TGTGCCAGCAGCCCCTCGGGGGAAAATGAGCAGTTCTTC
CASSPSGENEQFF
>TRBJ2-7|TRBD2|TRBV5-4|NA
TGTGCCAGCAGCACTAGCGGGGGGGCGGACGAGCAGTACTTC
CASSTSGGADEQYF
>TRBJ2-1|TRBD2|TRBV5-1|NA
TGCGCCAGCAGCTTGCCCTCTAGCGGGGGGAACAATGAGCAGTTCTTC
CASSLPSSGGNNEQFF
>TRBJ2-7|NA|TRBV5-5|few
TGTGCCAGCAGCCTCTCGGCGGGGGCCTTCGGCGAGCAGTACTTC
CASSLSAGAFGEQYF
>TRBJ2-7|TRBD1|TRBV7-2|NA
TGTGCCAGCTCGGGGGACAGGGGACTTCGGGAGCAGTACTTC
CASSGDRGLREQYF
>TRBJ1-6|NA|TRBV9|few
TGTGCCAGCAGCGCCCGGGTCACTAATTCACCCCTCCACTTT
CASSARVTNSPLHF
>TRBJ2-5|NA|TRBV11-2|NA
TGTGCCAGCAGCTTAGTCTCGGGAAGCCGAGAGACCCAGTACTTC
CASSLVSGSRETQYF
>TRBJ1-3|TRBD1|TRBV19|NA
TGTGCCAGTCGGGACAGGGGACTTGGAAACACCATATATTTT
CASRDRGLGNTIYF
>TRBJ2-5|TRBD2|TRBV7-8|once
TGTGCCAGCAGCTCCGGACTAGCGGAAGAGACCCAGTACTTC
CASSSGLAEETQYF
>TRBJ2-7|TRBD2|TRBV7-2|NA
TGTGCCAGCAGCCTCACCGGGACTAGCGTTACCTACGAGCAGTACTTC
CASSLTGTSVTYEQYF
>TRBJ2-3|NA|TRBV7-9|NA
TGTGCCAGCAGCAGGGTGGGGGCCGCGGCAGATACGCAGTATTTT
CASSRVGAAADTQYF
>TRBJ1-4|NA|TRBV20-1|NA
TGCAGTGCTAGGCAAACTAAGAAGCTGTTTTTT
CSARQTKKLFF
>TRBJ2-1|NA|TRBV9|NA
TGTGCCAGCAGCGTAGGGGGGGACTCCTACAATGAGCAGTTCTTC
CASSVGGDSYNEQFF
>TRBJ2-5|NA|TRBV19|NA
TGTGCCAGTAGTATCGAAGAGACCCAGTACTTC
CASSIEETQYF
>TRBJ1-1|NA|TRBV30|NA
TGTGCCTGGTCGCAGGGGATCGGCACTGAAGCTTTCTTT
CAWSQGIGTEAFF
>TRBJ2-5|TRBD2|TRBV3-1/TRBV3-2|NA
TGTGCCAGCAGCCAAGGACTAGCGGGGGAGCACCAAGAGACCCAGTACTTC
CASSQGLAGEHQETQYF
>TRBJ1-6|NA|TRBV7-9|few
TGTGCCAGCAGCTTCATTGAGAATTCACCCCTCCACTTT
CASSFIENSPLHF
>TRBJ2-5|TRBD2|TRBV19|once
TGTGCCAGTAGTACCCCAGCGGGGGAAAAAAGGGGGGAGACCCAGTACTTC
CASSTPAGEKRGETQYF
>TRBJ2-3|NA|TRBV28|NA
TGTGCCAGCAGTCAGAGGCCTGATCGCACAGATACGCAGTATTTT
CASSQRPDRTDTQYF
>TRBJ1-4|NA|TRBV3-1/TRBV3-2|NA
TGTGCCAGCAGCCAAGTGGCGGATGGAAAACTGTTTTTT
CASSQVADGKLFF
>TRBJ2-2|NA|TRBV6-5|NA
TGTGCCAGCAGTTACTCGAGCGGGAACACCGGGGAGCTGTTTTTT
CASSYSSGNTGELFF
>TRBJ1-2|NA|TRBV19|NA
TGTGCCAGTAGTGATCCGGCCGCTAGTAACTATGGCTACACCTTC
CASSDPAASNYGYTF
>TRBJ1-5|TRBD1|TRBV7-2|NA
TGTGCCAGCAGCTTAGGGACCACAGGGGGTCAGCCCCAGCATTTT
CASSLGTTGGQPQHF
>TRBJ1-2|NA|TRBV7-9|NA
TGTGCCAGCAGCCCGGCATCTACAGAGATTGGCTACACCTTC
CASSPASTEIGYTF
>TRBJ2-5|NA|TRBV19|NA
TGTGCCACCAGTAACAGACGAGTCCAAGAGACCCAGTACTTC
CATSNRRVQETQYF
>TRBJ2-3|TRBD1|TRBV28|NA
TGTGCCAGCAGTTCGACAGGGGATCGCACAGATACGCAGTATTTT
CASSSTGDRTDTQYF
>TRBJ1-5|TRBD1|TRBV5-6|NA
TGTGCCAGCAGCTCCGGGACAGGGCATCAGCCCCAGCATTTT
CASSSGTGHQPQHF
>TRBJ2-7|TRBD1|TRBV7-2|NA
TGTGCCAGCAGCCAACGACGGACAGGGCCGAGCTCCTACGAGCAGTACTTC
CASSQRRTGPSSYEQYF
>TRBJ2-1|TRBD2|TRBV27|NA
TGTGCCAGCAGTTTCGACCCTAGCGGGGTGGGAAATGAGCAGTTCTTC
CASSFDPSGVGNEQFF
>TRBJ1-2|NA|TRBV29-1|NA
TGCAGCGCTGAAGCCGACATAGATGGATATGGCTACACCTTC
CSAEADIDGYGYTF